A single sample is the source of the 9 T cell receptor beta chains below, sequenced in a study of Graves' ophthalmopathy and Graves' hyperthyroidism. Amplification from RNA transcripts yielded the TCR beta CDR3 regions. The first round was an RT-PCR with HTBI primers, and the second round was a multiplex PCR. TCRdb used MiXCR to reprocess the multiplex PCR reads, holding one entry per CDR3 protein. The sample lists hundreds of thousands of distinct CDR3 sequences, 45% to 55% occurring once. The sample comprised peripheral blood. These receptors all come from an adult man with Graves' ophthalmopathy.

The chain has TRBV5-1 and TRBJ2-2; possibly TRBD1 for D (6 bases). The CDR3 has 15 amino acids. Germline V gene sequence: CDR1 SGHRS, CDR2 YFSETQ. V lost 0 bases and J lost 1, with 7 bases in between. CDR3 sequence reads: CASSLGQENTGELFF. CDR3 DNA sequence: TGCGCCAGCAGCTTGGGACAGGAGAACACCGGGGAGCTGTTTTTT.

To note about this clonotype: The CDR3 does not close with the conserved phenylalanine or tryptophan, likely indicating a read error. The chain has TRBV15 and TRBJ1-5, with TRBD1 matching 8 bases. V lost 5 bases and J lost 4; bases outside the gene matches: 7. The CDR3 is 15 residues long. Germline CDR1 LNHNV, CDR2 YYDKDF (reference sequence). The CDR3: CATSRRTGLNQPQHS. The CDR3 nucleotides read TGTGCCACCAGCCGGCGGACAGGGCTAAATCAGCCCCAGCATTCT.

This clonotype was found a few times. The chain combines TRBV20-1 with TRBJ2-5; D is possibly TRBD1 or TRBD2 (6 bases each). This CDR3 is 13 amino acids long. Germline V CDR1 and CDR2: DFQATT, SNEGSKA (reference sequence). Trimming shortened V by 2 bases and J by 5 bases, and 12 bases separated the two germline ends. For the CDR3, the DNA is TGCAGTGCTAGAAAGTTGGGGGGCGAGACCCAGTACTTC. Encoded protein: CSARKLGGETQYF.

In regard to this clonotype: A junction boundary mismatches the germline segment, possibly from a read error. This chain uses TRBV7-9 with TRBJ2-2, with a possible D match to TRBD2 (6 bases). The CDR3 is 14 residues long. Germline V gene sequence: CDR1 SEHNR, CDR2 FQNEAQ (reference sequence). The CDR3 here is CVSRSPSGAGELFF. For the CDR3, the DNA is TGTGTCAGCAGGTCACCATCGGGGGCCGGGGAGCTGTTTTTT. Full variable domain (remainder filled in from reference TRBV7-9 and TRBJ2-2): DTGVSQNPRHKITKRGQNVTFRCDPISEHNRLYWYRQTLGQGPEFLTYFQNEAQLEKSRLLSDRFSAERPKGSFSTLEIQRTEQGDSAMYLCVSRSPSGAGELFFGEGSRLTVL.

The chain couples TRBV7-2 to TRBJ1-2; no clear D gene. Germline V gives CDR1 SGHTA, CDR2 FQGNSA. The CDR3 has 16 amino acids. V was shortened by 1 base and J by 4 bases, with 16 bases between the two germline ends. The CDR3 loop is CASSLGGPDPIYGYTF. DNA for the CDR3: TGTGCCAGCAGCTTAGGAGGGCCAGACCCCATCTATGGCTACACCTTC. Full variable domain (outside the CDR3, taken from reference TRBV7-2 and TRBJ1-2): GAGVSQSPSNKVTEKGKDVELRCDPISGHTALYWYRQSLGQGLEFLIYFQGNSAPDKSGLPSDRFSAERTGGSVSTLTIQRTQQEDSAVYLCASSLGGPDPIYGYTFGSGTRLTVV.

This clonotype has only a few counts. The rearrangement uses TRBV19 and TRBJ2-7; 8 nucleotides match TRBD1. CDR1 is LNHDA and CDR2 is SQIVND in the germline V gene (reference sequence). V gave up 3 bases and J gave up 2 bases; unmatched junction bases: 3. The CDR3 has 14 amino acids. The CDR3 loop reads CASSMDREPYEQYF. As DNA, the CDR3 is TGTGCCAGTAGTATGGACAGGGAACCCTACGAGCAGTACTTC.

The chain is built from TRBV9 and TRBJ2-5; D is undetermined. CDR1 and CDR2 (germline): SGDLS, YYNGEE. V was cut by 0 bases and J by 5 bases, with 14 bases left in between. The length of the CDR3 is 15 residues. This CDR3 is CASSVAGSLGETQYF. The CDR3 nucleotides are TGTGCCAGCAGCGTAGCGGGTAGCCTTGGGGAGACCCAGTACTTC.

The chain joins TRBV6-4 to TRBJ1-1, with D possibly matching TRBD1 (5 bases). Trimming stripped 0 bases from V and 0 bases from J, with 11 bases between. The CDR3 loop spans 16 amino acids. Germline V lookup: CDR1 MRHNA, CDR2 SNTAGT. CDR3: CASSDSWTLMNTEAFF. CDR3 DNA sequence: TGTGCCAGCAGTGACTCGTGGACACTCATGAACACTGAAGCTTTCTTT.

At least ten counts were recorded for this clonotype. V usage is TRBV20-1 and J usage is TRBJ1-2; 12 nucleotides agree with TRBD1. The CDR3 covers 14 residues. Germline V CDR1 and CDR2: DFQATT, SNEGSKA (reference sequence). V was clipped by 2 bases and J by 6 bases; unmatched bases: 4. In DNA form, the CDR3 reads TGCAGTGCTAGAAAGGGACAGGGGGCACATGGCTACACCTTC. The encoded protein is CSARKGQGAHGYTF.